This TCR beta chain came from a study of T cell responses to AZD1222 COVID-19 vaccine. General study findings and limits: Recipients of AZD1222 seropositive at baseline numbered only 6 or 7. The donors showed a predominance of white British ancestry and of females, with possible underestimation of clonal diversity. Sampled repertoires all dated from after the peak T cell response.

Worth noting for this clone: Its matching antigen is unknown.

Second doses that came at about 4 or about 12 weeks were put together. Produced via immunoSEQ multiplex PCR; TCRdb's table is partial and in-frame only. The table shows 150,000 to 200,000 clones, with approximately 90% occurring only once. V shed 2 bases and J shed 5 bases, with 12 bases lying between them. Germline V gene sequence: CDR1 MDHEN, CDR2 SYDVKM. The CDR3 loop spans 14 amino acids. This receptor was identified in an adult who received the AZD1222 COVID-19 vaccine. The chain combines TRBV28 with TRBJ1-2; D uncertain. The specimen comprised peripheral blood, sampled 28 days after the second AZD1222 dose. The CDR3 nucleotides are TGTGCCAGCAGTTTAAGTTGGGCGTCATATGGCTACACCTTC. This translates into CASSLSWASYGYTF.